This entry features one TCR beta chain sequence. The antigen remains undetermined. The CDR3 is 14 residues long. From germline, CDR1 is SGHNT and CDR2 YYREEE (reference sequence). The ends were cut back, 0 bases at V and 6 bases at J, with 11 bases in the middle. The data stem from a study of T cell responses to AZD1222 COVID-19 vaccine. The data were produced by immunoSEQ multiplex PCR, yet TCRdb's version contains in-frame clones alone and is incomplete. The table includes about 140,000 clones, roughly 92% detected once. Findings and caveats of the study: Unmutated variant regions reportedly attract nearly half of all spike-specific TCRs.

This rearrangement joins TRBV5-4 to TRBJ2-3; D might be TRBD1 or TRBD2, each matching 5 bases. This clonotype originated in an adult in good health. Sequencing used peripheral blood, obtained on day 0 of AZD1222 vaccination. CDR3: CASSLEGPGDTQYF. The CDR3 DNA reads TGTGCCAGCAGCTTGGAGGGGCCGGGGGATACGCAGTATTTT.